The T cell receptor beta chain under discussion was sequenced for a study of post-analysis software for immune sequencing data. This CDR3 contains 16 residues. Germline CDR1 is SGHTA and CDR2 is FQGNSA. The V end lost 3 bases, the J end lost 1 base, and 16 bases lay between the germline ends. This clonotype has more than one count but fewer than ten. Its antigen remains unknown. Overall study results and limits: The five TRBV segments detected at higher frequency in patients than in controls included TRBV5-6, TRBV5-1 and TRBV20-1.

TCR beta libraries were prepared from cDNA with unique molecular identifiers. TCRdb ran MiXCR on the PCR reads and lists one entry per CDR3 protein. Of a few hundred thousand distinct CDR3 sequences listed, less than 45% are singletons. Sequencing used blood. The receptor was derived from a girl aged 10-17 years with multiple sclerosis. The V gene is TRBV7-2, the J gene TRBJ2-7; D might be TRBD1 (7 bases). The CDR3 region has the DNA TGTGCCAGCAGCTTCATGAGGCAGGGGGGATCCTACGAGCAGTACTTC. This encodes CASSFMRQGGSYEQYF.